Only a few counts were recorded for the clone carrying this T cell receptor (beta chain). Its specificity is unknown. A previously described protocol, modified, built RNA-based TCR cDNA libraries. TCRdb re-called the 5' RACE reads with MiXCR, one entry per CDR3 protein. The sample consists of 300,000 to 400,000 distinct CDR3 sequences, roughly 30% of them appearing once. V was shortened by 2 bases and J by 7 bases, with 11 bases between the two germline ends. In germline, CDR1 is MDHEN, CDR2 SYDVKM. The CDR3 is 14 residues long. The data were taken from a study of identical twins' blood T cells. Study-level points and caveats: Abundant TCRbeta CDR3s overlapped more between twins than with unrelated donors.

The source of this sequence is a woman aged 18-49 years in good health. The sample consisted of PBMCs. This chain links TRBV28 with TRBJ1-4; no clear D gene. The CDR3 sequence: CASSLIREPEKLFF. Written as DNA, the CDR3 is TGTGCCAGCAGTTTAATTAGGGAGCCTGAAAAACTGTTTTTT.